Presented here are 8 T cell receptor beta chains from one specimen sequenced in a study of molecular identifiers for immune sequencing clone quantification. Using its own MiXCR run on the PCR reads, TCRdb lists one record per CDR3 protein. The table has more than 450,000 distinct CDR3 sequences, about 21% seen once. The sample taken for sequencing was naive CD8+ T cells from blood, with Jurkat cell RNA spiked in. Sample subset: FACS-sorted CD8+CD4-CCR7+CD45RA+ naive T cells. The receptors come from a human donor in good health. Some libraries in this study had Jurkat cell RNA spiked in.

This chain uses TRBV7-9 with TRBJ2-2; D possibly corresponds to TRBD2 (5 bases). CDR1 is SEHNR, CDR2 FQNEAQ, per germline (reference sequence). Trimming shortened V by 4 bases and J by 6 bases, and 12 bases separated the two germline ends. This CDR3 region has 14 residues. The CDR3 nucleotides are TGTGCCAGCAGCTCAACTAGTTCTGCCGGGGAGCTGTTTTTT. Residues: CASSSTSSAGELFF.

Only a few counts were recorded for this clonotype. The genes are TRBV18 and TRBJ2-7, with no clear D. Germline CDR1 reads KGHSH; CDR2 reads LQKENI. V was pared by 0 bases and J by 6 bases, with 12 bases between. This CDR3 region has 14 residues. CDR3 sequence reads: CASSPPQDKVEQYF. CDR3 nucleotide sequence: TGTGCCAGCTCACCACCGCAGGATAAGGTCGAGCAGTACTTC.

This clonotype was seen at least ten times. CDR3 sequence: CSFDRNTGELFF. The CDR3 DNA is TGCAGTTTCGACAGGAACACCGGGGAGCTGTTTTTT. The chain has TRBV29-1 and TRBJ2-2, with a possible D match to TRBD1 (5 bases). The CDR3 is 12 residues long. Germline CDR1 and CDR2: SQVTM and ANQGSEA.

This clonotype turned up a few times. The chain uses TRBV12-3 or TRBV12-4 and TRBJ1-5; D gene uncertain. The CDR3 length is 13 residues. V shed 8 bases and J shed 6 bases, with 14 bases lying between them. CDR3 sequence: CASDTGGGQPQHF. CDR3 nucleotides: TGTGCCAGCGACACGGGCGGCGGTCAGCCCCAGCATTTT.

In regard to this clonotype: A much bigger clone sits one base away, suggesting this may be a read error. Because the CDR3 is missing its conserved closing phenylalanine or tryptophan, this is likely a read error. The gene calls are TRBV4-1 and TRBJ2-7, with 9 bases lining up with TRBD1. CDR1 is MGHRA and CDR2 is YSYEKL in the germline V gene. V lost 1 base, J lost 8 bases, and 9 bases stayed unmatched. The CDR3 runs to 15 residues. CDR3 in amino acids: CASSQGVGTGPQQYL. The CDR3 bases are TGCGCCAGCAGCCAAGGGGTCGGGACAGGGCCCCAGCAGTACCTC.

The table lists this clonotype with many counts. The J gene is TRBJ2-7, the V gene TRBV5-6, with 11 bases lining up with TRBD2. The J segment lost 0 bases and the V segment lost 4 bases, leaving 6 bases of the junction unmatched. The germline gives CDR1 SGHDT, CDR2 YYEEEE. There are 16 residues in the CDR3. The CDR3 loop is CASSTWTSGYSYEQYF. The CDR3 coding sequence is TGTGCCAGCAGCACATGGACTAGCGGGTACTCCTACGAGCAGTACTTC.

The chain employs TRBV7-9 and TRBJ1-2, with D perhaps TRBD1 (5 bases). Germline lookup yields CDR1 SEHNR and CDR2 FQNEAQ (reference sequence). Trimming shortened V by 2 bases and J by 2 bases, and 15 bases separated the two germline ends. There are 16 residues in the CDR3. CDR3 sequence reads: CASSLTLGRDNYGYTF. The CDR3 DNA reads TGTGCCAGCAGCTTAACGTTGGGTAGGGACAACTATGGCTACACCTTC. Drawing the rest from reference TRBV7-9 and TRBJ1-2, the complete variable domain is DTGVSQNPRHKITKRGQNVTFRCDPISEHNRLYWYRQTLGQGPEFLTYFQNEAQLEKSRLLSDRFSAERPKGSFSTLEIQRTEQGDSAMYLCASSLTLGRDNYGYTFGSGTRLTVV.

This clonotype came up a few times. A read error may produce the germline difference seen at one junction end. This rearrangement joins TRBV6-2 or TRBV6-3 to TRBJ2-1; D gene uncertain. Per the germline V gene, CDR1 is MNHEY and CDR2 is SVGEGT. This CDR3 contains 11 residues. The chain's CDR3 is CASSLGNERFF. For the CDR3, the DNA is TGTGCCAGCAGTTTGGGGAATGAGCGGTTCTTC.